This TCR beta chain was observed in a study of cytomegalovirus exposure and HLA in healthy donors. About the research overall: Clustering assigned about four fifths of the roughly 400 genotyped donors to the Caucasian-associated ancestry cluster. Study-wide results and limits: Some V segments could not be told apart, so they were left out, TRBV6-2 and TRBV6-3 among them. As a later analysis showed, a missense DCLRE1C variant was linked to trimming of TCR beta V- and J-genes.

All the people who gave samples were healthy bone marrow donors. Details on this clone: Its antigen remains unidentified.

The germline V gene encodes CDR1 LNHDA and CDR2 SQIVND (reference sequence). Trimming took 1 base from V and 4 from J, leaving 5 bases between them. The CDR3 is made up of 13 amino acids. The PCR ran on 60 Vbeta and 13 Jbeta primers. Assay used: immunoSEQ multiplex PCR; TCRdb lists only in-frame clones, some missing. The table lists about 82,000 clones, roughly 72% of them singletons. The chain combines TRBV19 with TRBJ1-5; the D is unclear. The TCR comes from a woman aged 45-65 years in good health and CMV-seropositive. The sequencing sample was made of PBMCs. CDR3 sequence reads: CASSIGQNQPQHF. The CDR3 DNA follows: TGTGCCAGTAGTATAGGGCAGAATCAGCCCCAGCATTTT.